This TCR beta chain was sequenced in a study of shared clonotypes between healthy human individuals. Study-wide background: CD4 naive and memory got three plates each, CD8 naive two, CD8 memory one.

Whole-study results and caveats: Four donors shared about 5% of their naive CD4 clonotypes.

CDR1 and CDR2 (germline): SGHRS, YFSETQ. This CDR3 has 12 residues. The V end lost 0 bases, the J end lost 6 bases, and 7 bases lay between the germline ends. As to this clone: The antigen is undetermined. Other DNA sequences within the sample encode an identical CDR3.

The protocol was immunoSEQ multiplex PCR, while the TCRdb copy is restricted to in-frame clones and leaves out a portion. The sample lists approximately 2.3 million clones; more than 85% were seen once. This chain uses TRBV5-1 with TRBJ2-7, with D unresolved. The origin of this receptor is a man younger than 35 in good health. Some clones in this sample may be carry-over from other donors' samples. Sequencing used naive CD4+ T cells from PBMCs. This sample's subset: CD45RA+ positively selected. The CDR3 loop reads CASSLGVSEQYF. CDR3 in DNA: TGCGCCAGCAGCTTGGGCGTTTCCGAGCAGTACTTC.